What follows are 30 T cell receptor beta chains derived from one specimen sequenced in a study of PD-1 blockade in classical Hodgkin lymphoma. Only in-frame clones appear in the TCRdb table, and some are missing; sequencing was by immunoSEQ multiplex PCR. The profile shows more than 95,000 clones, roughly nine tenths of them singletons. Sample time point: cycle 4 day 1 (C4D1), after less than 7 weeks of nivolumab. The patients all showed relapse after autologous stem cell transplantation, while their brentuximab vedotin exposure varied. The input for sequencing was peripheral blood mononuclear cells (PBMCs), taken before the fourth cycle of nivolumab. These receptors all stem from a human donor with classical Hodgkin lymphoma.

This rearrangement joins TRBV5-1 to TRBJ2-7; the match to TRBD1 covers 10 bases. The germline V gene encodes CDR1 SGHRS and CDR2 YFSETQ. V was pared by 3 bases and J by 4 bases, with 7 bases of the junction left unmatched. This CDR3 is built from 15 residues. The CDR3 reads CASSWTGGQGYEQYF. The CDR3 DNA reads TGCGCCAGCAGCTGGACTGGGGGACAGGGGTACGAGCAGTACTTC.

The rearrangement links TRBV7-9 to TRBJ1-1; D may be TRBD1 (6 bases). This CDR3 contains 15 residues. Trimming removed 4 bases at V and 0 bases at J, with 12 bases between. Germline CDR1 and CDR2: SEHNR and FQNEAQ (reference sequence). The CDR3, as DNA: TGTGCCAGCAGCTCCAGGGACATGATGAACACTGAAGCTTTCTTT. It translates to CASSSRDMMNTEAFF.

This chain connects TRBV5-1 to TRBJ2-1; no clear D. The germline CDR1 and CDR2 sequences are SGHRS and YFSETQ. The CDR3 is made up of 16 amino acids. With 0 bases removed from V and 5 bases from J, the gap between germline ends came to 15 bases. The CDR3 region has the DNA TGCGCCAGCAGCTTGGGCGCTGCTCCCGGCAACAATGAGCAGTTCTTC. Its protein is CASSLGAAPGNNEQFF.

The V and J genes are TRBV5-5 and TRBJ1-5, with D hard to call. Trimming shortened V by 1 base and J by 6 bases, and 8 bases separated the two germline ends. The CDR3 is made up of 13 amino acids. The V gene's germline CDR1 is SGHKS and CDR2 YYEKEE (reference sequence). CDR3 residues: CASSLRLGQPQHF. The CDR3 DNA is TGTGCCAGCAGCTTGCGGCTGGGTCAGCCCCAGCATTTT.

The chain uses TRBV15 and TRBJ1-1; unclear D gene. CDR1 is LNHNV, CDR2 YYDKDF, per germline (reference sequence). Trimming stripped 0 bases from V and 0 bases from J, with 8 bases between. The length of the CDR3 is 15 residues. The CDR3, as DNA: TGTGCCACCAGCAGAGATGGCAGCATGAACACTGAAGCTTTCTTT. Residues: CATSRDGSMNTEAFF.

This sequence joins TRBV10-2 and TRBJ1-1, with 7 bases fitting TRBD1. The CDR3 is 15 amino acids. Germline CDR1 WSHSY, CDR2 SAAADI. V dropped 3 bases and J dropped 1; count of bases not matched to a gene: 5. The DNA of the CDR3 is TGCGCCAGCAGTGAACAGGGGAGAGGGAACACTGAAGCTTTCTTT. Protein product: CASSEQGRGNTEAFF.

V gene TRBV5-6 combines with J gene TRBJ2-1, with 9 bases matching TRBD1. The CDR3 is 16 amino acids. The ends lost 4 bases at V and 12 bases at J; junction bases unmatched: 17. The germline V gene has CDR1 SGHDT and CDR2 YYEEEE. The CDR3 loop reads CASSMPGTGMRFSQFF. Written as DNA, the CDR3 is TGTGCCAGCAGCATGCCCGGGACAGGGATGAGGTTCTCGCAGTTCTTC.

The chain combines TRBV11-2 with TRBJ1-4, with D perhaps matching TRBD1 (5 bases). The CDR3 consists of 13 residues. The germline V and J ends were trimmed by 4 bases and 5 bases, with 8 bases remaining between them. Germline-derived CDR1 and CDR2 are SGHAT and FQNNGV. CDR3 in amino acids: CASSSGLNEKLFF. The CDR3 DNA is TGTGCCAGCAGCTCGGGGCTGAATGAAAAACTGTTTTTT.

The V gene is TRBV11-2, the J gene TRBJ2-7; D is possibly TRBD1 (6 bases). CDR1 SGHAT and CDR2 FQNNGV come from the germline V gene. The CDR3 consists of 16 residues. The V and J ends lost 1 base and 1 base respectively, with 14 bases between them. CDR3 coding DNA: TGTGCCAGCAGCTTAGCTCTACAGGGAGTTTCCTACGAGCAGTACTTC. Translating gives CASSLALQGVSYEQYF.

J is TRBJ2-7 and V is TRBV6-6; TRBD1 matches 8 bases. This CDR3 comprises 14 residues. In germline, CDR1 is MNHNY, CDR2 SVGAGI (reference sequence). J was trimmed by 3 bases and V by 8 bases; bases with no gene match: 9. CDR3 loop: CASQGTGDIYEQYF. The CDR3 DNA reads TGTGCCAGCCAAGGGACAGGCGATATCTACGAGCAGTACTTC.

This rearrangement joins TRBV7-6 to TRBJ2-5; D uncertain. V was cut by 6 bases and J by 2 bases, with 7 bases left in between. Germline lookup yields CDR1 SGHVS and CDR2 FNYEAQ. The CDR3 is 12 residues long. This CDR3 is CASRLQQETQYF. In nucleotides, the CDR3 is TGTGCCAGCAGGCTCCAACAAGAGACCCAGTACTTC.

This clone was detected only a few times. The chain links TRBV7-6 to TRBJ2-1, with 13 bases aligning to TRBD2. Germline CDR1 and CDR2: SGHVS and FNYEAQ. CDR3 length equals 18 residues. Germline trimming cut 6 bases from V and 8 bases from J; bases unmatched to any gene: 16. The CDR3: CASSQSGSRTSGSYEQFF. The DNA of the CDR3 is TGTGCCAGCAGTCAATCGGGTTCGCGGACTAGCGGGAGTTATGAGCAGTTCTTC.

CDR3: CASSSSMYNEQFF. CDR3 DNA: TGCGCCAGCAGCTCTTCTATGTACAATGAGCAGTTCTTC. J is TRBJ2-1 and V is TRBV5-1; no clear D gene. This CDR3 is built from 13 residues. V lost 3 bases to trimming and J lost 4 bases, with 8 bases between them. Germline V gene data show CDR1 as SGHRS and CDR2 as YFSETQ.

The rearrangement uses TRBV5-1 and TRBJ2-1, with 8 nucleotides matching TRBD1. This CDR3 is built from 18 residues. Germline V CDR1 and CDR2: SGHRS, YFSETQ. Trimming cost V 5 bases and J 2 bases; bases outside gene matches: 15. In DNA form, the CDR3 reads TGCGCCAGCAGTCTTCCTCCGAGGGCAGGGGGCGCCTACAATGAGCAGTTCTTC. This translates into CASSLPPRAGGAYNEQFF.

The chain uses TRBV7-2 and TRBJ2-7; D perhaps matches TRBD2 (5 bases). Trimming removed 5 bases at V and 3 bases at J, with 20 bases between. CDR3 size: 16 residues. CDR1 SGHTA and CDR2 FQGNSA come from the germline V gene. The DNA for the CDR3 is TGTGCCAGCAGCGCCGGGGTGTATAATATTCGCTACGAGCAGTACTTC. Its protein product is CASSAGVYNIRYEQYF. Full variable domain (rest looked up from reference TRBV7-2 and TRBJ2-7): GAGVSQSPSNKVTEKGKDVELRCDPISGHTALYWYRQSLGQGLEFLIYFQGNSAPDKSGLPSDRFSAERTGGSVSTLTIQRTQQEDSAVYLCASSAGVYNIRYEQYFGPGTRLTVT.

In its sample, this clone was seen a few times. The chain couples TRBV13 to TRBJ1-2; no definite D call. Trimming removed 0 bases at V and 5 bases at J, with 13 bases between. Germline loops: CDR1 PRHDT, CDR2 FYEKMQ (reference sequence). The CDR3 length is 15 residues. The CDR3 region has the DNA TGTGCCAGCAGCTTAGGCCTACCAGGCGCATATGGCTACACCTTC. It specifies CASSLGLPGAYGYTF.

This sequence joins TRBV28 and TRBJ2-1; 15 bases match TRBD2. This CDR3 has 17 amino acids. Germline lookup yields CDR1 MDHEN and CDR2 SYDVKM. V shed 7 bases and J 8 bases; nucleotides not matched to a gene: 12. The CDR3 coding sequence is TGTGCCAGCAACCTTGCAAGGGGGACTAGCGGGAGGTATGAGCAGTTCTTC. The encoded protein is CASNLARGTSGRYEQFF.

The gene calls are TRBV5-4 and TRBJ1-2, with TRBD1 matching 9 bases. This CDR3 region has 14 residues. The V gene's germline CDR1 is SGHNT and CDR2 YYREEE (reference sequence). V trimming: 5 bases; J trimming: 6 bases; junction bases outside the gene matches: 8. This CDR3 reads CASRGTGIFNGYTF. In nucleotides, the CDR3 is TGTGCCAGCAGGGGGACAGGGATCTTCAATGGCTACACCTTC.

The chain joins TRBV28 to TRBJ1-2; D uncertain. The length of the CDR3 is 11 residues. V lost 9 bases to trimming and J lost 4 bases, with 9 bases between them. Germline V gene data show CDR1 as MDHEN and CDR2 as SYDVKM. The CDR3: CASTDLYGYTF. The CDR3 DNA is TGTGCCAGTACAGATCTCTATGGCTACACCTTC.

This clone counts as large. CDR3 amino acids: CASSLDSAEQYF. The CDR3, as DNA: TGTGCCAGCAGCTTGGATTCTGCAGAGCAGTACTTC. The rearrangement joins TRBV5-4 to TRBJ2-7; D is ambiguous. Looked up from germline, CDR1 is SGHNT and CDR2 is YYREEE (reference sequence). The ends were cut back, 0 bases at V and 7 bases at J, with 8 bases in the middle. The CDR3 totals 12 residues.

V usage is TRBV2 and J usage is TRBJ1-3, with D possibly TRBD1 on 5 matching bases. V lost 4 bases, J lost 4 bases, and 14 bases lay in between. Germline CDR1 and CDR2: SNHLY and FYNNEI. This CDR3 contains 15 residues. CDR3 in DNA: TGTGCCAGCAGTGTTACACGGGGCGTGGGAAACACCATATATTTT. It translates to CASSVTRGVGNTIYF.

The chain employs TRBV10-1 and TRBJ2-2; the D gene could be TRBD1 or TRBD2 (5 bases each). The germline V gene has CDR1 WNHNN and CDR2 SYGVQD (reference sequence). V lost 4 bases to trimming and J lost 4 bases, with 10 bases between them. The CDR3 has 14 residues. The CDR3 sequence is CASSGGTPTGELFF. The CDR3 nucleotides are TGCGCCAGCAGTGGAGGGACCCCCACCGGGGAGCTGTTTTTT.

CDR3 bases: TGTGCCAGTACCGACTGGCGGGAGGGCCAAGATACGCAGTATTTT. Translation gives CASTDWREGQDTQYF. This sequence joins TRBV19 and TRBJ2-3, with 9 nucleotides matching TRBD2. CDR3 length: 15 amino acids. Germline-derived CDR1 and CDR2 are LNHDA and SQIVND (reference sequence). The V segment lost 7 bases and the J segment 5 bases; nucleotides outside the gene matches: 10.

The gene calls are TRBV2 and TRBJ1-2; a weak D match, TRBD1 (6 bases). CDR3 length equals 15 residues. V lost 7 bases to trimming and J lost 1 base, with 16 bases between them. Germline CDR1 SNHLY, CDR2 FYNNEI. The CDR3 sequence is CASIKSGQFNYGYTF. CDR3 in DNA: TGTGCCAGCATTAAATCGGGACAATTTAACTATGGCTACACCTTC.

This clone was seen more than once but under ten times. This sequence joins TRBV7-2 and TRBJ2-2; 9 positions agree with TRBD1. V lost 6 bases, J lost 5 bases, and 7 bases stayed unmatched. Germline CDR1 is SGHTA and CDR2 is FQGNSA. The CDR3 is 15 residues long. The CDR3 coding sequence is TGTGCCAGCAGGTCCGGGACAGGGCGGACCGGGGAGCTGTTTTTT. Translating it yields CASRSGTGRTGELFF. Full variable domain (missing parts from reference TRBV7-2 and TRBJ2-2): GAGVSQSPSNKVTEKGKDVELRCDPISGHTALYWYRQSLGQGLEFLIYFQGNSAPDKSGLPSDRFSAERTGGSVSTLTIQRTQQEDSAVYLCASRSGTGRTGELFFGEGSRLTVL.

The chain employs TRBV27 and TRBJ2-1, with D perhaps given as TRBD1 or TRBD2 (5 bases each). The length of the CDR3 is 15 residues. CDR1 MNHEY and CDR2 SMNVEV come from the germline V gene (reference sequence). Between the trimmed V and J ends, which lost 3 bases and 0 bases, there was a span of 9 bases. DNA of the CDR3: TGTGCCAGCAGTTTCGAGGGGCCCTCCTACAATGAGCAGTTCTTC. Translation gives CASSFEGPSYNEQFF.

The CDR3 region has the DNA TGTGCCAGCAGCCCTGGGACAGCTTATGGCTACACCTTC. This sequence encodes CASSPGTAYGYTF. The chain is built from TRBV7-2 and TRBJ1-2; 7 positions agree with TRBD1. The CDR3 extends over 13 amino acids. Looked up from germline, CDR1 is SGHTA and CDR2 is FQGNSA. The J segment lost 5 bases and the V segment lost 5 bases, leaving 5 bases of the junction unmatched.

V gene TRBV10-3 combines with J gene TRBJ2-6; 10 bases are a match to TRBD1. Looked up from germline, CDR1 is ENHRY and CDR2 is SYGVKD. The CDR3 is 18 amino acids. V trimming: 0 bases; J trimming: 6 bases; junction bases outside the gene matches: 8. CDR3 in DNA: TGTGCCATCAGTGAGTCGATTTTTGGACAGGGGGAGGCCAACGTCCTGACTTTC. It translates to CAISESIFGQGEANVLTF.

This chain joins TRBV11-3 and TRBJ1-5, with 8 bases lining up with TRBD1. Germline-derived CDR1 and CDR2 are SGHNT and YENEEA. CDR3 size: 15 residues. Trimming at V came to 5 bases and at J to 7 bases, leaving 10 bases not matched to a gene. This chain's CDR3 is CASSQDRGREQPQHF. Here the CDR3 DNA reads TGTGCCAGCAGCCAAGACAGGGGTCGGGAGCAGCCCCAGCATTTT. The whole variable domain, filled in from reference TRBV11-3 and TRBJ1-5, reads EAGVVQSPRYKIIEKKQPVAFWCNPISGHNTLYWYLQNLGQGPELLIRYENEEAVDDSQLPKDRFSAERLKGVDSTLKIQPAELGDSAVYLCASSQDRGREQPQHFGDGTRLSIL.

The V and J genes are TRBV18 and TRBJ1-3, with D uncertain. Germline V gene lookup returns CDR1 KGHSH and CDR2 LQKENI. This CDR3 spans 15 amino acids. V lost 3 bases and J lost 2, with 11 bases in between. The CDR3 DNA reads TGTGCCAGCTCACCTCGGACCGAGACTGGAAACACCATATATTTT. Its protein is CASSPRTETGNTIYF.